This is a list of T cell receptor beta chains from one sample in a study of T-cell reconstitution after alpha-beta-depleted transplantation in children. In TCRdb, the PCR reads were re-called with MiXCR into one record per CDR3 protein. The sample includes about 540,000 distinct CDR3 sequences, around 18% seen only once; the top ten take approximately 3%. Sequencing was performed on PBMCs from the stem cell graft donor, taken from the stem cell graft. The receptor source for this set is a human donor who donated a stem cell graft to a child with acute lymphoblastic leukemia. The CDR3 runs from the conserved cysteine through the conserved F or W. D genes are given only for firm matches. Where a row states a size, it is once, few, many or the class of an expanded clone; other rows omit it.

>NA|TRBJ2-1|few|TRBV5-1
CASSLEISAVEQFF
TGCGCCAGCAGCTTGGAAATCTCGGCGGTTGAGCAGTTCTTC
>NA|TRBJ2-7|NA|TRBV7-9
CASRYSPSVDYEQYF
TGTGCCAGCAGGTATAGTCCCTCGGTTGATTACGAGCAGTACTTC
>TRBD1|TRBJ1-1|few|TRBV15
CATSPRGVEAFF
TGTGCCACCAGCCCCAGGGGGGTTGAAGCTTTCTTT
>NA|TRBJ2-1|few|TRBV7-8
CASSKETGYNEQFF
TGTGCCAGCAGCAAAGAGACTGGCTACAATGAGCAGTTCTTC
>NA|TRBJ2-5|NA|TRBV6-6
CASREGGGETQYF
TGTGCCAGCAGGGAAGGGGGGGGGGAGACCCAGTACTTC
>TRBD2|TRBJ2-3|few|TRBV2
CASAQRTSGFSTDTQYF
TGTGCCAGCGCTCAGAGGACTAGCGGGTTTAGCACAGATACGCAGTATTTT
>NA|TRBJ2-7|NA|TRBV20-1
CSARDGRGLSEQYF
TGCAGTGCTAGAGACGGCAGGGGACTAAGCGAGCAGTACTTC
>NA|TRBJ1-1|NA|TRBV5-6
CASSLRGVWERPEAFF
TGTGCCAGCAGCCTACGGGGTGTCTGGGAGAGGCCTGAAGCTTTCTTT
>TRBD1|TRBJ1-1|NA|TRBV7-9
CASSHYRQGENTEAFF
TGTGCCAGCAGCCATTACCGACAGGGGGAGAACACTGAAGCTTTCTTT
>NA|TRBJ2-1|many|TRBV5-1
CASSLRDQGYNEQFF
TGCGCCAGCAGCTTGAGGGACCAGGGGTACAATGAGCAGTTCTTC
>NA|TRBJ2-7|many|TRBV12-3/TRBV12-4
CASRHRATGYEQYF
TGTGCCAGCAGACACAGGGCCACGGGATACGAGCAGTACTTC
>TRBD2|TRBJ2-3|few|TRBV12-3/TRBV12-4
CASSNLLAGTDTQYF
TGTGCCAGCAGTAACCTACTAGCGGGGACAGATACGCAGTATTTT
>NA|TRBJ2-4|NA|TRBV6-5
CASSYSPGGGNIQYF
TGTGCCAGCAGTTACTCGCCTGGGGGTGGGAACATTCAGTACTTC
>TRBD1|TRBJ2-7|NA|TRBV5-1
CASSPDRGPLPDEQYF
TGCGCCAGCAGCCCGGACAGGGGGCCCCTGCCGGACGAGCAGTACTTC
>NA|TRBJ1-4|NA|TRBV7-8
CASSLYRVKATNEKLFF
TGTGCCAGCAGCTTATACAGGGTGAAAGCAACTAATGAAAAACTGTTTTTT
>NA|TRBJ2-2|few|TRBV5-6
CASSLAVQARTGELFF
TGTGCCAGCAGCTTGGCCGTCCAGGCCCGCACCGGGGAGCTGTTTTTT
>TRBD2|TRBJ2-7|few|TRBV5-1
CASSLPAGGRPYEQYF
TGCGCCAGCAGCTTGCCCGCGGGAGGCCGACCTTACGAGCAGTACTTC
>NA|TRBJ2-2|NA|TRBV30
CAWSVLRVTGELFF
TGTGCCTGGAGTGTACTGAGGGTCACCGGGGAGCTGTTTTTT
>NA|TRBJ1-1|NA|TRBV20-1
CSAFGPLDPEAFF
TGCAGTGCATTCGGACCACTGGACCCCGAAGCTTTCTTT
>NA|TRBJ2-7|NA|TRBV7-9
CASSSPTDSGYEQYF
TGTGCCAGCAGCTCTCCCACAGACTCCGGCTACGAGCAGTACTTC
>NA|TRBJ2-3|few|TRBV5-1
CASSPDGLGADTQYF
TGCGCCAGCAGCCCGGACGGGCTGGGGGCAGATACGCAGTATTTT
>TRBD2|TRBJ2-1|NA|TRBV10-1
CASSEGSGGFNEQFF
TGCGCCAGCAGTGAGGGGAGCGGGGGGTTTAATGAGCAGTTCTTC